Listed below are T cell receptor beta chains from one sample, sequenced in a study of blood T cell repertoires in COVID-19. TCRdb's table, derived via immunoSEQ multiplex PCR, lists solely in-frame clones and lacks some. Of fewer than 120,000 clones in the sample, 70% to 90% were seen once. Sequencing used peripheral blood. Receptors originate from a human donor in a cohort sampled during active COVID-19. Both conserved end residues are part of each CDR3. D genes are given only for firm matches. Part of the rows lack a size; the others show once, few, many or a class for expanded clones.

.	TRBV2	TRBJ1-1	.	CASSEVGENRDTEAFF	TGTGCCAGCAGTGAAGTCGGGGAGAACAGGGACACTGAAGCTTTCTTT
.	TRBV13	TRBJ2-3	.	CASSLGGVQFGTDTQYF	TGTGCCAGCAGCTTAGGAGGGGTACAGTTCGGGACAGATACGCAGTATTTT
.	TRBV5-4	TRBJ2-1	TRBD2	CASSLAGAGATGEQFF	TGTGCCAGCAGCTTGGCCGGGGCGGGAGCCACGGGGGAGCAGTTCTTC
.	TRBV5-4	TRBJ2-3	TRBD2	CASSSILAGGGTDTQYF	TGTGCCAGCAGCTCAATCCTAGCGGGAGGGGGCACAGATACGCAGTATTTT
few	TRBV30	TRBJ1-2	.	CAWSVVSNYGYTF	TGTGCCTGGAGTGTCGTCAGTAACTATGGCTACACCTTC
.	TRBV7-2	TRBJ2-7	TRBD1	CASSARGLYEQYF	TGTGCCAGCAGCGCCAGGGGGCTCTACGAGCAGTACTTC
.	TRBV11-2	TRBJ1-1	.	CASSLHMNTEAFF	TGTGCCAGCAGCCTCCACATGAACACTGAAGCTTTCTTT
once	TRBV24-1	TRBJ2-3	TRBD2	CATSDPPGTSGSTADTQYF	TGTGCCACCAGTGATCCCCCCGGGACTAGCGGGAGTACGGCAGATACGCAGTATTTT
.	TRBV9	TRBJ2-2	.	CASSVAGGANGELFF	TGTGCCAGCAGCGTAGCGGGGGGCGCCAACGGGGAGCTGTTTTTT
.	TRBV6-1	TRBJ2-5	TRBD1	CASSEAGTGETQYF	TGTGCCAGCAGTGAAGCGGGGACAGGGGAGACCCAGTACTTC
once	TRBV6-5	TRBJ2-1	TRBD2	CASSLYGTPGTSEFF	TGTGCCAGCAGTTTATACGGTACGCCCGGGACTAGCGAGTTCTTC
.	TRBV30	TRBJ2-7	.	CAWRGSAVYEQYF	TGTGCCTGGAGGGGTTCGGCGGTTTACGAGCAGTACTTC
.	TRBV2	TRBJ1-2	TRBD1	CASNLQGYGYGYTF	TGTGCCAGCAACCTACAGGGGTATGGCTATGGCTACACCTTC
.	TRBV28	TRBJ1-5	.	CASTPGSRLVYNQPQHF	TGTGCCAGCACTCCCGGATCGAGGCTTGTATACAATCAGCCCCAGCATTTT
.	TRBV19	TRBJ2-3	TRBD2	CASSMVAGGTDTQYF	TGTGCCAGTAGTATGGTAGCGGGCGGCACAGATACGCAGTATTTT
.	TRBV7-2	TRBJ2-1	.	CASSLAAVWYNEQFF	TGTGCCAGCAGCTTAGCGGCGGTCTGGTACAATGAGCAGTTCTTC
.	TRBV6-2/TRBV6-3	TRBJ2-7	TRBD2	CASSYLVRTSGDSYEQYF	TGTGCCAGCAGTTACCTAGTCCGGACTAGCGGGGATTCCTACGAGCAGTACTTC
.	TRBV6-2/TRBV6-3	TRBJ1-5	.	CASSYSSISNNQPQHF	TGTGCCAGCAGTTACTCGAGTATAAGTAACAATCAGCCCCAGCATTTT
once	TRBV7-4	TRBJ2-7	TRBD1	CASSIGTENSYEQYF	TGTGCCAGCAGCATTGGGACAGAGAATTCCTACGAGCAGTACTTC
.	TRBV28	TRBJ2-7	TRBD2	CASTLAGLAGGYYEQYF	TGTGCCAGCACCCTAGCTGGGCTAGCGGGTGGATACTACGAGCAGTACTTC
.	TRBV7-9	TRBJ1-4	.	CASIPAGAGEKLFF	TGTGCCAGCATACCCGCGGGGGCGGGTGAAAAACTGTTTTTT
.	TRBV28	TRBJ2-7	TRBD2	CASSQLAGGLTSIYEQYF	TGTGCCAGCAGCCAACTAGCGGGAGGCCTCACTTCCATTTACGAGCAGTACTTC
few	TRBV13	TRBJ2-3	TRBD1	CASSTPPDRGWDTDTQYF	TGTGCCAGCAGCACCCCCCCGGACAGGGGGTGGGACACAGATACGCAGTATTTT
.	TRBV7-9	TRBJ2-5	TRBD2	CASSFRKAGGETQYF	TGTGCCAGCAGCTTTCGTAAAGCGGGAGGCGAGACCCAGTACTTC
once	TRBV27	TRBJ1-5	.	CASSFGRAQPQHF	TGTGCCAGCAGTTTTGGCAGGGCTCAGCCCCAGCATTTT
.	TRBV6-5	TRBJ2-7	TRBD1	CASSYSDRGKTYEQYF	TGTGCCAGCAGTTACTCAGACAGGGGGAAAACCTACGAGCAGTACTTC
.	TRBV6-5	TRBJ1-2	TRBD1	CASSSGGRGYGYTF	TGTGCCAGCAGTTCAGGGGGCCGGGGCTATGGCTACACCTTC
.	TRBV5-4	TRBJ2-1	TRBD1	CASRTGQGYSYNEQFF	TGTGCCAGCAGGACGGGACAGGGTTACTCCTACAATGAGCAGTTCTTC
.	TRBV5-4	TRBJ2-5	TRBD2	CASSQTGGQETQYF	TGTGCCAGCAGCCAAACGGGGGGCCAAGAGACCCAGTACTTC
.	TRBV3-1/TRBV3-2	TRBJ1-1	TRBD1	CASSTTGGGSKAFF	TGTGCCAGCAGCACGACAGGGGGCGGATCTAAAGCTTTCTTT
.	TRBV5-6	TRBJ2-7	TRBD1	CASSAGTGVYEQYF	TGTGCCAGCAGCGCCGGGACAGGGGTTTACGAGCAGTACTTC
.	TRBV29-1	TRBJ2-1	.	CSGSLQSSYNEQFF	TGCAGCGGGAGTCTGCAGAGCTCCTACAATGAGCAGTTCTTC
.	TRBV27	TRBJ2-1	TRBD2	CASSLRTSGNYEQFF	TGTGCCAGCAGTTTACGTACTAGCGGGAACTATGAGCAGTTCTTC
.	TRBV3-1/TRBV3-2	TRBJ2-7	.	CASSQVGRAYEQYF	TGTGCCAGCAGCCAAGTCGGTCGGGCCTACGAGCAGTACTTC
once	TRBV30	TRBJ2-7	TRBD1	CAWSTTGAGQYF	TGTGCCTGGAGTACAACAGGGGCCGGGCAGTACTTC
.	TRBV21-1	TRBJ2-2	.	CASSKGAGVVPGELFF	TGTGCCAGCAGCAAAGGGGCGGGAGTGGTTCCCGGGGAGCTGTTTTTT
few	TRBV3-1/TRBV3-2	TRBJ1-6	.	CASSPTPNSPLHF	TGTGCCAGCAGCCCAACTCCGAATTCACCCCTCCACTTT
.	TRBV30	TRBJ1-3	.	CAWRASGNTIYF	TGTGCCTGGAGGGCCTCTGGAAACACCATATATTTT
.	TRBV19	TRBJ2-7	TRBD1	CASSVQGAPHEQYF	TGTGCCAGTAGTGTACAGGGGGCCCCGCACGAGCAGTACTTC